One sample yielded the 10 T cell receptor beta chains listed below, sequenced in a study of blood T cell repertoires in COVID-19. The repertoire was sequenced with immunoSEQ multiplex PCR; TCRdb's copy has only in-frame clones and lacks some. The profile shows approximately 120,000 clones, approximately 85% of them singletons. Sample: peripheral blood. Receptors were obtained from a woman at least 80 years old with COVID-19, enrolled during active disease.

This chain joins TRBV3-1 (or the pseudogene TRBV3-2) and TRBJ2-5, with a tentative D call TRBD1 (5 bases). The germline V gene has CDR1 LGHDT and CDR2 YNNKEL (reference sequence). V lost 1 base to trimming and J lost 2 bases, with 8 bases between them. The CDR3 has 14 residues. CDR3 bases: TGTGCCAGCAGCCAAGGGCCAGGGCAAGAGACCCAGTACTTC. It encodes CASSQGPGQETQYF.

The CDR3 loop reads CAGWAEQFF. The DNA of the CDR3 is TGTGCCGGGTGGGCGGAGCAGTTCTTC. This chain connects TRBV21-1 to TRBJ2-1; TRBD1, the table's D call, was not compared with the DNA. TRBV21-1 is a pseudogene locus. The CDR3 is 9 amino acids.

This clone was picked up a small number of times. The chain uses TRBV5-1 and TRBJ2-1; 8 bases agree with TRBD2. CDR3 size: 13 residues. Trimming cost V 3 bases and J 9 bases; bases outside gene matches: 5. Per the germline V gene, CDR1 is SGHRS and CDR2 is YFSETQ. CDR3 bases: TGCGCCAGCAGCTGGACTAGCAAGGCTGAGCAGTTCTTC. Translation: CASSWTSKAEQFF.

The rearrangement uses TRBV15 and TRBJ2-1; 8 bases agree with TRBD2. This CDR3 is built from 16 residues. V trimming: 0 bases; J trimming: 7 bases; junction bases outside the gene matches: 8. Looked up from germline, CDR1 is LNHNV and CDR2 is YYDKDF (reference sequence). The DNA for the CDR3 is TGTGCCACCAGCAGAGAAGTCGGCGGGAGGCGGAATGAGCAGTTCTTC. Amino acid sequence: CATSREVGGRRNEQFF.

The rearrangement joins TRBV7-2 to TRBJ1-1; perhaps TRBD1 as D (5 bases). Trimming took off 0 bases at V and 5 bases at J, with 13 bases between the two ends. The CDR3 is 15 amino acids. Germline values: CDR1 SGHTA, CDR2 FQGNSA. The CDR3 bases are TGTGCCAGCAGCTTAGCGGGGACTCAGAGGACTGAAGCTTTCTTT. It translates to CASSLAGTQRTEAFF. The full variable domain, rest sourced from reference TRBV7-2 and TRBJ1-1, is GAGVSQSPSNKVTEKGKDVELRCDPISGHTALYWYRQSLGQGLEFLIYFQGNSAPDKSGLPSDRFSAERTGGSVSTLTIQRTQQEDSAVYLCASSLAGTQRTEAFFGQGTRLTVV.

The J gene is TRBJ2-7, the V gene TRBV7-3; D perhaps matches TRBD2 (5 bases). The length of the CDR3 is 13 residues. Trimming pared 7 bases from V and 2 bases from J, leaving 12 bases between. Germline CDR1 and CDR2: SGHTA and FQGTGA. CDR3 DNA sequence: TGTGCCAGCACCTTGGAGGAACCCTACGAGCAGTACTTC. It translates to CASTLEEPYEQYF.

The table lists this clone with a few counts. The chain has TRBV7-2 and TRBJ2-5, with a possible D match to TRBD1 (7 bases). Germline loops: CDR1 SGHTA, CDR2 FQGNSA. Between the trimmed V and J ends, which lost 1 base and 5 bases, there was a span of 14 bases. The CDR3 spans 15 residues. The CDR3 region is CASSLVDRAGETQYF. Here the CDR3 DNA reads TGTGCCAGCAGCTTAGTAGACAGGGCGGGGGAGACCCAGTACTTC.

The chain employs TRBV5-1 and TRBJ2-7; D is possibly TRBD1 (6 bases). This CDR3 has 14 amino acids. The V end lost 0 bases, the J end lost 3 bases, and 10 bases lay between the germline ends. Germline CDR1 and CDR2: SGHRS and YFSETQ. CDR3 protein: CASSLEYRVYEQYF. DNA for the CDR3: TGCGCCAGCAGCTTGGAGTACAGGGTCTACGAGCAGTACTTC.

This chain joins TRBV5-4 and TRBJ2-1; 10 bases agree with TRBD2. CDR1 SGHNT and CDR2 YYREEE come from the germline V gene (reference sequence). Trimming cost V 2 bases and J 6 bases; bases outside gene matches: 8. The CDR3 covers 16 residues. The CDR3 DNA reads TGTGCCAGCAGCTTATCTAGCGGGAGTGTAGGCAATGAGCAGTTCTTC. This encodes CASSLSSGSVGNEQFF.

The gene calls are TRBV5-5 and TRBJ2-7, with D uncertain. V lost 3 bases and J 4 bases, leaving 17 bases between the germline ends. Germline lookup yields CDR1 SGHKS and CDR2 YYEKEE (reference sequence). This CDR3 has 15 amino acids. The CDR3 coding sequence is TGTGCCAGCAGCTGGGCTACACAAAGTCTATACGAGCAGTACTTC. Translation gives CASSWATQSLYEQYF.